Listed below are T cell receptor beta chains from one sample, sequenced in a study of neurological immune-mediated disorders. TCRdb analysed the 5' RACE reads with MiXCR anew, one entry per CDR3 protein. Of 95,000 to 110,000 distinct CDR3 sequences listed, roughly a tenth are singletons. The specimen sequenced was PBMCs. The receptor set was obtained from a female donor with HTLV-1-associated myelopathy (HAM/TSP). Both conserved end residues are part of each CDR3. D genes are given only for firm matches. Size is stated for part of the rows, as once, few or many counts, or as a class when the clone is expanded.

CDR3 length: 13
J gene: TRBJ1-1
V gene: TRBV6-6
D gene: .
clone size: many
CDR3 protein: CASRGRGNTEAFF
CDR3 DNA: TGTGCCAGCCGGGGTCGTGGGAACACTGAAGCTTTCTTT

CDR3 length: 17
J gene: TRBJ2-6
V gene: TRBV5-1
D gene: TRBD1
clone size: many
CDR3 protein: CASSSGQGISGANVLTF
CDR3 DNA: TGCGCCAGCAGCTCGGGACAGGGCATCTCTGGGGCCAACGTCCTGACTTTC

CDR3 length: 13
J gene: TRBJ2-1
V gene: TRBV7-2
D gene: .
clone size: many
CDR3 protein: CASSPRSYNEQFF
CDR3 DNA: TGTGCCAGCAGCCCCCGGTCCTACAATGAGCAGTTCTTC

CDR3 length: 12
J gene: TRBJ1-5
V gene: TRBV20-1
D gene: .
clone size: many
CDR3 protein: CSAQGSDQPQHF
CDR3 DNA: TGCAGTGCCCAGGGATCGGATCAGCCCCAGCATTTT

CDR3 length: 15
J gene: TRBJ1-2
V gene: TRBV7-2
D gene: .
clone size: .
CDR3 protein: CASSSLTGWFIGYTF
CDR3 DNA: TGTGCCAGCAGCTCTCTCACAGGGTGGTTTATTGGCTACACCTTC

CDR3 length: 16
J gene: TRBJ2-1
V gene: TRBV7-8
D gene: .
clone size: .
CDR3 protein: CASSFERGLVHNEQFF
CDR3 DNA: TGTGCCAGCAGCTTCGAACGCGGGCTGGTTCACAATGAGCAGTTCTTC

CDR3 length: 13
J gene: TRBJ2-7
V gene: TRBV9
D gene: TRBD1
clone size: many
CDR3 protein: CASSPRGLGEQYF
CDR3 DNA: TGTGCCAGCAGCCCGAGGGGGCTGGGCGAGCAGTACTTC

CDR3 length: 13
J gene: TRBJ2-3
V gene: TRBV28
D gene: .
clone size: many
CDR3 protein: CASSGTRWDTQYF
CDR3 DNA: TGTGCCAGCAGTGGGACCCGGTGGGATACGCAGTATTTT

CDR3 length: 20
J gene: TRBJ2-1
V gene: TRBV20-1
D gene: TRBD2
clone size: many
CDR3 protein: CSARDRKTSSPRASYNEQFF
CDR3 DNA: TGCAGTGCTAGAGATCGAAAGACTAGCAGCCCTAGGGCCTCCTACAATGAGCAGTTCTTC

CDR3 length: 14
J gene: TRBJ1-2
V gene: TRBV5-5
D gene: .
clone size: many
CDR3 protein: CASSAITGNYGYTF
CDR3 DNA: TGTGCCAGCAGCGCGATAACAGGGAACTATGGCTACACCTTC

CDR3 length: 14
J gene: TRBJ2-1
V gene: TRBV20-1
D gene: TRBD1
clone size: many
CDR3 protein: CSASPRDRYNEQFF
CDR3 DNA: TGCAGTGCCTCCCCCCGGGACAGATACAATGAGCAGTTCTTC

CDR3 length: 17
J gene: TRBJ2-3
V gene: TRBV6-1
D gene: .
clone size: many
CDR3 protein: CASSEDGPGTLSDTQYF
CDR3 DNA: TGTGCCAGCAGTGAAGACGGTCCCGGGACATTGTCAGATACGCAGTATTTT

CDR3 length: 16
J gene: TRBJ2-7
V gene: TRBV20-1
D gene: TRBD2
clone size: .
CDR3 protein: CSAREQGTSGVYEQYF
CDR3 DNA: TGCAGTGCTAGAGAGCAGGGGACTAGCGGGGTTTACGAGCAGTACTTC

CDR3 length: 15
J gene: TRBJ2-2
V gene: TRBV5-1
D gene: TRBD1
clone size: many
CDR3 protein: CASSSGTGGTGELFF
CDR3 DNA: TGCGCCAGCAGCTCCGGGACAGGGGGCACCGGGGAGCTGTTTTTT

CDR3 length: 13
J gene: TRBJ2-5
V gene: TRBV29-1
D gene: TRBD1
clone size: many
CDR3 protein: CSADTGVRETQYF
CDR3 DNA: TGCAGCGCCGACACAGGGGTTCGGGAGACCCAGTACTTC

CDR3 length: 12
J gene: TRBJ2-2
V gene: TRBV11-2
D gene: .
clone size: .
CDR3 protein: CAGYKGDGELFF
CDR3 DNA: TGTGCTGGCTACAAAGGGGACGGGGAGCTGTTTTTT

CDR3 length: 13
J gene: TRBJ1-1
V gene: TRBV12-3/TRBV12-4
D gene: .
clone size: few
CDR3 protein: CASSFGLNTEAFF
CDR3 DNA: TGTGCCAGCAGTTTCGGCTTGAACACTGAAGCTTTCTTT

CDR3 length: 13
J gene: TRBJ2-7
V gene: TRBV12-3/TRBV12-4
D gene: .
clone size: .
CDR3 protein: CASSPGREYEQYF
CDR3 DNA: TGTGCCAGCAGCCCGGGTCGGGAGTACGAGCAGTACTTC

CDR3 length: 18
J gene: TRBJ2-2
V gene: TRBV24-1
D gene: TRBD2
clone size: many
CDR3 protein: CATSDPPRGGANTGELFF
CDR3 DNA: TGTGCCACCAGTGACCCCCCCCGGGGGGGCGCGAACACCGGGGAGCTGTTTTTT

CDR3 length: 15
J gene: TRBJ2-7
V gene: TRBV15
D gene: .
clone size: many
CDR3 protein: CATSRATVSSYEQYF
CDR3 DNA: TGTGCTACCAGCAGGGCGACAGTCTCATCCTACGAGCAGTACTTC

CDR3 length: 15
J gene: TRBJ2-4
V gene: TRBV12-3/TRBV12-4
D gene: .
clone size: many
CDR3 protein: CASSPRTLAKNIQYF
CDR3 DNA: TGTGCCAGCAGTCCCCGCACGTTAGCCAAAAACATTCAGTACTTC

CDR3 length: 15
J gene: TRBJ2-3
V gene: TRBV6-5
D gene: .
clone size: many
CDR3 protein: CASRSATIARDTQYF
CDR3 DNA: TGTGCCAGCAGGTCCGCGACTATCGCGCGAGATACGCAGTATTTT

CDR3 length: 17
J gene: TRBJ2-1
V gene: TRBV9
D gene: TRBD2
clone size: many
CDR3 protein: CASSPRTSGGSYNEQFF
CDR3 DNA: TGTGCCAGCAGCCCCCGGACTAGCGGGGGCTCCTACAATGAGCAGTTCTTC

CDR3 length: 15
J gene: TRBJ2-2
V gene: TRBV7-8
D gene: TRBD2
clone size: .
CDR3 protein: CASRPAGANTGELFF
CDR3 DNA: TGTGCCAGCAGGCCGGCGGGGGCGAACACCGGGGAGCTGTTTTTT

CDR3 length: 16
J gene: TRBJ2-3
V gene: TRBV5-1
D gene: TRBD1
clone size: many
CDR3 protein: CASSSGYRGETDTQYF
CDR3 DNA: TGCGCCAGCAGCAGTGGGTACAGGGGGGAAACAGATACGCAGTATTTT

CDR3 length: 17
J gene: TRBJ2-6
V gene: TRBV5-1
D gene: TRBD1
clone size: many
CDR3 protein: CASRSGTAPSGANVLTF
CDR3 DNA: TGCGCCAGCAGATCAGGGACAGCACCCTCTGGGGCCAACGTCCTGACTTTC

CDR3 length: 13
J gene: TRBJ2-7
V gene: TRBV7-8
D gene: .
clone size: .
CDR3 protein: CASSSPGPYEQYF
CDR3 DNA: TGTGCCAGCAGCTCTCCAGGCCCCTACGAGCAGTACTTC

CDR3 length: 17
J gene: TRBJ1-1
V gene: TRBV5-1
D gene: TRBD1
clone size: many
CDR3 protein: CASRPGTGRKVNTEAFF
CDR3 DNA: TGCGCCAGCAGACCCGGGACAGGAAGGAAGGTGAACACTGAAGCTTTCTTT

CDR3 length: 18
J gene: TRBJ2-2
V gene: TRBV15
D gene: .
clone size: many
CDR3 protein: CATSRDRIAPGLAGELFF
CDR3 DNA: TGTGCCACCAGCAGAGATCGGATAGCTCCCGGTTTAGCCGGGGAGCTGTTTTTT

CDR3 length: 13
J gene: TRBJ2-2
V gene: TRBV20-1
D gene: .
clone size: few
CDR3 protein: CSAKSTLRGELFF
CDR3 DNA: TGCAGTGCTAAGTCTACCTTAAGGGGGGAGCTGTTTTTT

CDR3 length: 14
J gene: TRBJ2-7
V gene: TRBV12-3/TRBV12-4
D gene: .
clone size: many
CDR3 protein: CASTPPGVSYEQYF
CDR3 DNA: TGTGCCAGCACCCCTCCAGGGGTGTCCTACGAGCAGTACTTC

CDR3 length: 15
J gene: TRBJ2-1
V gene: TRBV6-5
D gene: TRBD2
clone size: many
CDR3 protein: CASRGLAGPYNEQFF
CDR3 DNA: TGTGCCAGCAGAGGACTAGCGGGACCCTACAATGAGCAGTTCTTC

CDR3 length: 20
J gene: TRBJ2-6
V gene: TRBV27
D gene: TRBD1
clone size: many
CDR3 protein: CASSSRTGGTTPSGANVLTF
CDR3 DNA: TGTGCCAGCAGTTCCAGGACAGGGGGAACCACGCCCTCTGGGGCCAACGTCCTGACTTTC

CDR3 length: 13
J gene: TRBJ2-3
V gene: TRBV28
D gene: .
clone size: .
CDR3 protein: CASGGISTDTQYF
CDR3 DNA: TGTGCCAGCGGGGGAATTAGCACAGATACGCAGTATTTT

CDR3 length: 15
J gene: TRBJ2-1
V gene: TRBV5-1
D gene: TRBD2
clone size: many
CDR3 protein: CASSAISGGADEQFF
CDR3 DNA: TGCGCCAGCAGCGCTATTAGCGGGGGGGCCGATGAGCAGTTCTTC

CDR3 length: 13
J gene: TRBJ2-3
V gene: TRBV20-1
D gene: .
clone size: many
CDR3 protein: CSARGVSTDTQYF
CDR3 DNA: TGCAGTGCTAGGGGTGTTTCCACAGATACGCAGTATTTT

CDR3 length: 12
J gene: TRBJ2-3
V gene: TRBV27
D gene: .
clone size: many
CDR3 protein: CASSSWGVTQYF
CDR3 DNA: TGTGCCAGCAGCTCATGGGGGGTTACGCAGTATTTT

CDR3 length: 17
J gene: TRBJ2-2
V gene: TRBV7-2
D gene: TRBD1
clone size: .
CDR3 protein: CASSRTTWTGNTGELFF
CDR3 DNA: TGTGCCAGCAGCCGTACCACCTGGACAGGGAACACCGGGGAGCTGTTTTTT

CDR3 length: 15
J gene: TRBJ2-5
V gene: TRBV5-1
D gene: TRBD2
clone size: many
CDR3 protein: CASSSFSGLAETQYF
CDR3 DNA: TGCGCCAGCAGCTCATTCTCGGGACTAGCAGAGACCCAGTACTTC

CDR3 length: 15
J gene: TRBJ2-2
V gene: TRBV5-1
D gene: .
clone size: many
CDR3 protein: CASTESPTNTGELFF
CDR3 DNA: TGCGCCAGCACCGAATCTCCTACGAACACCGGGGAGCTGTTTTTT

CDR3 length: 15
J gene: TRBJ2-3
V gene: TRBV7-2
D gene: .
clone size: many
CDR3 protein: CASSLSQGFTDTQYF
CDR3 DNA: TGTGCCAGCAGTTTATCGCAGGGCTTCACAGATACGCAGTATTTT

CDR3 length: 17
J gene: TRBJ2-3
V gene: TRBV5-1
D gene: TRBD2
clone size: few
CDR3 protein: CASSSIAGGASSDTQYF
CDR3 DNA: TGCGCCAGCAGCTCCATAGCGGGGGGGGCCTCATCAGATACGCAGTATTTT

CDR3 length: 14
J gene: TRBJ1-2
V gene: TRBV9
D gene: .
clone size: many
CDR3 protein: CASSVGTPNYGYTF
CDR3 DNA: TGTGCCAGCAGCGTGGGTACCCCTAACTATGGCTACACCTTC

CDR3 length: 13
J gene: TRBJ2-7
V gene: TRBV7-2
D gene: .
clone size: many
CDR3 protein: CASSLLLSYEQYF
CDR3 DNA: TGTGCCAGCAGCTTACTTCTCTCCTACGAGCAGTACTTC

CDR3 length: 14
J gene: TRBJ2-1
V gene: TRBV5-1
D gene: TRBD2
clone size: many
CDR3 protein: CASGRLAGGQEQFF
CDR3 DNA: TGCGCCAGCGGTAGACTAGCGGGGGGGCAGGAGCAGTTCTTC

CDR3 length: 13
J gene: TRBJ2-7
V gene: TRBV6-5
D gene: .
clone size: many
CDR3 protein: CASSYSRVYEQYF
CDR3 DNA: TGTGCCAGCAGTTACTCGAGGGTCTACGAGCAGTACTTC

CDR3 length: 15
J gene: TRBJ1-1
V gene: TRBV28
D gene: TRBD1
clone size: .
CDR3 protein: CSSSPGTGTNTEAFF
CDR3 DNA: TGTTCCAGCAGTCCCGGGACAGGGACGAATACTGAAGCTTTCTTT

CDR3 length: 14
J gene: TRBJ2-5
V gene: TRBV5-1
D gene: .
clone size: many
CDR3 protein: CASNRGAGQETQYF
CDR3 DNA: TGCGCCAGTAACCGGGGGGCAGGGCAAGAGACCCAGTACTTC

CDR3 length: 15
J gene: TRBJ2-1
V gene: TRBV20-1
D gene: .
clone size: many
CDR3 protein: CSARDRLGWRDEQFF
CDR3 DNA: TGCAGTGCTAGAGATCGGTTGGGGTGGAGGGACGAGCAGTTCTTC

CDR3 length: 13
J gene: TRBJ1-1
V gene: TRBV7-9
D gene: .
clone size: many
CDR3 protein: CASSTKMDTEAFF
CDR3 DNA: TGTGCCAGCAGCACTAAGATGGACACTGAAGCTTTCTTT

CDR3 length: 17
J gene: TRBJ2-2
V gene: TRBV5-1
D gene: TRBD2
clone size: many
CDR3 protein: CASSLAVLAGNTGELFF
CDR3 DNA: TGCGCCAGCAGCTTGGCTGTCCTAGCGGGGAACACCGGGGAGCTGTTTTTT

CDR3 length: 14
J gene: TRBJ1-1
V gene: TRBV7-2
D gene: .
clone size: many
CDR3 protein: CASSPDPGSRGAFF
CDR3 DNA: TGTGCCAGCAGCCCAGACCCGGGATCCCGCGGGGCTTTCTTT

CDR3 length: 14
J gene: TRBJ2-7
V gene: TRBV6-5
D gene: .
clone size: many
CDR3 protein: CASSWTVGPYEQYF
CDR3 DNA: TGTGCCAGCAGTTGGACAGTCGGGCCCTACGAGCAGTACTTC

CDR3 length: 13
J gene: TRBJ2-1
V gene: TRBV18
D gene: TRBD1
clone size: many
CDR3 protein: CASCPGQDNEQFF
CDR3 DNA: TGTGCCAGCTGCCCGGGACAGGACAATGAGCAGTTCTTC

CDR3 length: 15
J gene: TRBJ2-3
V gene: TRBV5-1
D gene: .
clone size: many
CDR3 protein: CASSLAGGRGDTQYF
CDR3 DNA: TGCGCCAGCAGCTTGGCCGGGGGGCGCGGAGATACGCAGTATTTT

CDR3 length: 13
J gene: TRBJ2-7
V gene: TRBV5-1
D gene: .
clone size: few
CDR3 protein: CASSKDSTYEQYF
CDR3 DNA: TGCGCCAGCAGCAAGGACTCCACCTACGAGCAGTACTTC

CDR3 length: 16
J gene: TRBJ2-2
V gene: TRBV24-1
D gene: TRBD2
clone size: .
CDR3 protein: CATSEPGLANTGELFF
CDR3 DNA: TGTGCCACCAGTGAACCGGGACTAGCGAACACCGGGGAGCTGTTTTTT

CDR3 length: 16
J gene: TRBJ2-3
V gene: TRBV7-9
D gene: TRBD1
clone size: many
CDR3 protein: CASSLEGARGTDTQYF
CDR3 DNA: TGTGCCAGCAGCTTAGAGGGGGCACGAGGCACAGATACGCAGTATTTT